The source of this TCR beta chain is a study of regulatory T cells in long-lasting Graves disease (dated by TCRdb to the early 2020s). Concerning the study at large: Newly diagnosed Graves' disease patients had taken antithyroid drugs for less than 3 months. The study was registered as a clinical trial and conducted in China. A total of around 35 samples underwent TCR sequencing: about 13 from persistent and roughly 20 from newly diagnosed Graves' disease patients. Patients with persistent Graves' disease were compared with patients with newly diagnosed Graves' disease using TCR sequencing and RNA sequencing of peripheral blood.

The method was multiplex PCR. The sequencer was an Illumina HiSeq 4000. To build TCR beta libraries, CDR3 regions were amplified by Arm-PCR using iRepertoire HTBI primers. PCR products were gel purified before sequencing. As for the original processing: A total of fewer than 70 TRBV and some 15 TRBJ segments were identified across samples and were used for gene usage analysis of CDR3 amino acid clonotypes. COPE and FqMerger were used to merge filtered high-quality paired reads into contigs. BLAST was used to align contigs to IMGT TRBV, TRBD and TRBJ reference genes, with CDR3 defined following IMGT. Clonotypes above 0.1% frequency were classified as highly expanded clones. Repertoire diversity was measured by Shannon entropy, and V-J evenness by the Gini coefficient. A clonotype was considered public if more than one individual shared it. TCRdb handled the public reads itself, with Q25 trimming in fastp and clone calling in MiXCR, and kept productive beta chains. Each entry is one CDR3 protein sequence, shown with its most common DNA and genes. For this entry, the V and J calls and clone size follow TCRdb and not the study's own pipeline. The sample contains some 500,000 distinct CDR3 sequences, roughly 14% of them found a single time. The ten largest account for over 7.5% of the sample.

This clonotype showed up just a few times. The antigen this receptor binds is unknown. The input lacks base qualities; no much larger clone sits a single base away. From the cysteine through the phenylalanine, the CDR3 covers 12 amino acids. This entry keeps only the CDR3 DNA: 36 bases, framed from base 1. Trimming at the junction amounts to 1 base on V and 6 bases on J, and the germline ends lie 7 bases apart. CDR1 LNHNV and CDR2 YYDKDF are derived from the germline V gene (reference sequence). Overall results and qualifications from the work: Only the TCR beta chain was sequenced and analyzed. Compared with newly diagnosed patients, persistent Graves' disease patients had lower TCR Shannon entropy and fewer highly expanded clones, which suggests clonal expansion. Persistent disease showed preferential use of TRBV28, TRBJ1-2 and TRBJ2-5, whereas newly diagnosed disease favored TRBV20-1 and TRBJ2-1. As a limitation, the authors acknowledged that the small sample size may reduce accuracy. The study examined only peripheral blood because the primary lesion, thyroid tissue, could not be accessed. Persistent patients shared more public clonotypes among themselves (around 2,500) than newly diagnosed patients did (approximately 870).

The time point label here, explained by the study, means: newly diagnosed GD, antithyroid drugs for less than 3 months. For both TCR sequencing and RNA sequencing, RNA was extracted from PBMCs in TRIzol. The diagnosis of Graves' disease followed American Thyroid Association guidelines. The patients came from an endocrinology department in Xi'an, China. Each patient gave approximately 10 milliliters of peripheral blood, collected in an EDTA anticoagulant tube. Ficoll Paque Plus density gradient separation was used to isolate PBMCs, and no further T cell sorting was done. An Agilent 2100 Bioanalyzer and agarose gel were used to check RNA quality, and a NanoDrop 2000 was used to measure RNA concentration. The same data also contributed to another study, on T cells in Graves' hyperthyroidism and ophthalmopathy. From that second study: Stable Graves' hyperthyroidism was defined as no progression to ophthalmopathy during 18 months of follow-up. Hyperthyroidism patients were newly diagnosed, with disease duration under 2 months, and aged 18 to 65 years. Patients with uncontrolled infections, other autoimmune diseases, pregnancy or lactation were excluded. Diagnoses relied on clinical symptoms, serum thyroxine and TRAb, thyroid ultrasound and orbital computed tomography. The TCR CDR3 was subjected to a first round of RT-PCR using the HTBI primer set and the Qiagen OneStep RT-PCR kit. Most expanded thyroid clonotypes (frequency above 0.001) were also detected in blood, suggesting blood repertoires may reflect thyroid immune responses. A 13 V-J signature model separated ophthalmopathy from stable hyperthyroidism, with about 90% sensitivity and 81.08% specificity in cross-validation and 80%/75% in testing. In validation, the model predicted progression to ophthalmopathy with over 60% sensitivity and approximately 78% specificity, a median of around 6.6 months before onset. A discovery cohort of about a hundred patients, about 40 with Graves' ophthalmopathy and approximately 55 with stable Graves' hyperthyroidism, was used to find distinguishing TCR V-J signatures. An independent validation cohort of around 19 hyperthyroidism patients and 17 patients who later progressed to ophthalmopathy tested prospective prediction of ophthalmopathy. The roughly 94 discovery patients were randomly divided into training and test sets at a 7:3 ratio. Thyroid tissue and blood T-cell repertoires from about six Graves' hyperthyroidism patients were also compared in the study. After sampling, hyperthyroidism patients received methimazole starting at 30 mg daily, and ophthalmopathy patients received high-dose intravenous methylprednisolone. Libraries were constructed in a second round of multiplex PCR, after which size selection and purification were performed. Sequencing of the libraries was done on an Illumina HiSeq2000 using paired-end 100 bp reads. Raw data were processed with SOAPnuke, discarding reads with adapters, uncalled bases, mean Phred below 15, or no exact constant-primer or identifier match. High-quality paired reads were merged using COPE v1.2.5, and each unique nucleotide sequence was defined as a clonotype. MiTCR v1.1 was used to align clonotypes to the IMGT TRBV, TRBD and TRBJ reference segments. The analysis was restricted to V-J combinations with a frequency above 0.0001, which together covered 98% to 99.2% of the repertoires. A TCS score was defined as the ratio of F50 (clonal expansion) to E x V (chaos), with BLOSUM62-based TCRdist applied between CDR3 peptides within each V-J. Welch's t-statistics and random forest reduced around 510 V-J features to 13, which were used in a naive Bayes classifier (R e1071). Sample size was not statistically predetermined, and blinding of investigators to group allocation was not performed. The paper reports TCR Vbeta CDR3 sequencing of over 120 peripheral blood samples: approximately 41 ophthalmopathy, under 85 hyperthyroidism and approximately 17 progressor patients.

This sequence was found in a man aged 25 to 40 with Graves disease. Donor details come from another sample of the same person, matched by shared clones. The sample here was peripheral blood mononuclear cells (PBMCs), taken at new diagnosis, from a patient treated with antithyroid drugs. The chain uses TRBV15 and TRBJ2-7; the D gene cannot be named for sure. The CDR3 sequence is CATSRARFEQYF. Here is the DNA: TGTGCCACCAGCAGAGCGCGGTTCGAGCAGTACTTC.